The following is a T cell receptor (beta chain) sequence with its context. What it binds is unknown. Oncomine TCR Beta short-read sequencing was applied to DNA from cultured CD4+ T cells. It was from cultured CD4+ T cells that genomic DNA was extracted. TCRdb re-analysed the PCR reads in MiXCR, keeping a single row per CDR3 protein. The table shows some 7,100 distinct CDR3 sequences, with 55% to 80% occurring only once. Germline CDR1 and CDR2: KGHDR and SFDVKD. CDR3 size: 12 residues. J gave up 6 bases and V 7 bases, and 1 base lay outside the gene matches. The treatment is: roughly 11-day PBMC culture with coronavirus spike peptide pools or control peptides (ViraFEST assay). T cells were expanded with peptide pools, and expanded clonotypes were identified by TCR sequencing. IL-2 at roughly 9.2 IU/ml and peptide pools at 8.5 to 10 ug/ml were added to PBMCs cultured at roughly 2 million per well. This record belongs to a study of vaccination and CD4 T cells after COVID-19. Looking at the study overall: In culture, cells were exposed to overlapping spike peptides from SARS-CoV-2, HCoV-NL63, HCoV-OC43 and HCoV-229E.

The receptor's source is a human donor who had recovered from COVID-19. The chain joins TRBV24-1 to TRBJ1-1; 10 bases align to TRBD1. Sequences were obtained from CD4+ T cells from blood, cultured in vitro. DNA for the CDR3: TGTGCCACCAGAGGACAGGGGGCTGAAGCTTTCTTT. Translating gives CATRGQGAEAFF.